The next 15 T cell receptor beta chains were all read from a single sample in a study of OX40 agonist ivuxolimab in advanced cancers. The repertoire was sequenced with immunoSEQ multiplex PCR; TCRdb's copy has only in-frame clones and lacks some. The table has about 77,000 clones, approximately 82% seen once; the top ten hold around 0.73%. The sample was CD4+ or CD8+ T cells sorted from blood, taken in a trial of the OX40 agonist ivuxolimab. The receptors shown here come from an adult with an advanced solid tumor such as melanoma, head and neck, liver or kidney cancer.

This clone was found once. This chain joins TRBV10-3 and TRBJ2-2; 7 positions agree with TRBD2. This CDR3 contains 15 residues. Losses at the gene ends were 5 bases for V and 5 bases for J; bases not matched to a gene: 8. Germline CDR1 ENHRY, CDR2 SYGVKD. The CDR3 DNA reads TGTGCCATCAGTCCCTCGGGGGGAGAAACCGGGGAGCTGTTTTTT. Translating gives CAISPSGGETGELFF.

The V gene is TRBV7-9, the J gene TRBJ1-1; D gene unclear. The CDR3 spans 14 residues. Trimming took 3 bases from V and 5 from J, leaving 13 bases between them. Germline lookup yields CDR1 SEHNR and CDR2 FQNEAQ (reference sequence). The CDR3 DNA reads as TGTGCCAGCAGCTTGTGGACCCAGGCGACTGAAGCTTTCTTT. Translated: CASSLWTQATEAFF.

The chain combines TRBV7-8 with TRBJ2-2, with TRBD1 as a possible D gene (5 bases). The CDR3 has 16 residues. Deletions cut 4 bases from V and 4 bases from J, with 16 bases between. Germline V gene sequence: CDR1 SGHVS, CDR2 FQNEAQ. Here the CDR3 DNA reads TGTGCCAGCAGCTCTCGACCCATGACAGTCACCGGGGAGCTGTTTTTT. Translated: CASSSRPMTVTGELFF.

The chain links TRBV18 to TRBJ2-7; D is ambiguous. Germline V gives CDR1 KGHSH, CDR2 LQKENI. This CDR3 is built from 14 residues. V lost 3 bases and J lost 4, with 13 bases in between. The CDR3 sequence: CASSPGLSLYEQYF. The CDR3 DNA reads as TGTGCCAGCTCACCCGGTCTCTCCCTATACGAGCAGTACTTC. Combining the CDR3 with reference TRBV18 and TRBJ2-7 gives the whole variable domain NAGVMQNPRHLVRRRGQEARLRCSPMKGHSHVYWYRQLPEEGLKFMVYLQKENIIDESGMPKERFSAEFPKEGPSILRIQQVVRGDSAAYFCASSPGLSLYEQYFGPGTRLTVT.

This clone was observed a few times. The chain employs TRBV5-1 and TRBJ1-2, with no clear D. Germline CDR1 is SGHRS and CDR2 is YFSETQ. The ends were cut back, 4 bases at V and 0 bases at J, with 10 bases in the middle. The CDR3 has 14 amino acids. The CDR3 region is CASSVSLANYGYTF. The CDR3 DNA sequence: TGCGCCAGCAGCGTGAGCTTAGCTAACTATGGCTACACCTTC.

CDR3 DNA: TGTGCCAGCAGTGAAAAACTAGCAGCAGATACGCAGTATTTT. Protein product: CASSEKLAADTQYF. This sequence joins TRBV2 and TRBJ2-3; a possible D gene is TRBD2 (6 bases). CDR3 size: 14 residues. Germline loops: CDR1 SNHLY, CDR2 FYNNEI. The V and J ends lost 2 bases and 4 bases respectively, with 10 bases between them.

This clone has a single count. The chain combines TRBV28 with TRBJ1-2, with 8 bases lining up with TRBD1. The CDR3 covers 14 residues. Unmatched junction bases numbered 8, after V lost 7 bases and J lost 4 bases. Germline CDR1 reads MDHEN; CDR2 reads SYDVKM. The DNA for the CDR3 is TGTGCCAGCATCCCACAGGGGGAGGGCTATGGCTACACCTTC. This sequence encodes CASIPQGEGYGYTF.

CDR3 loop: CASSLGLAGSEQFF. The CDR3 DNA is TGTGCCAGCAGCTTGGGACTGGCGGGGAGTGAGCAGTTCTTC. This chain joins TRBV7-6 and TRBJ2-1; D perhaps matches TRBD2 (6 bases). Trimming took off 3 bases at V and 9 bases at J, with 15 bases between the two ends. The germline gives CDR1 SGHVS, CDR2 FNYEAQ. CDR3 length: 14 amino acids.

There are a few counts of this clone. This sequence joins TRBV19 and TRBJ1-1; no definite D call. The CDR3 has 13 residues. The germline CDR1 and CDR2 sequences are LNHDA and SQIVND (reference sequence). The V and J ends lost 3 bases and 1 base respectively, with 6 bases between them. The DNA for the CDR3 is TGTGCCAGTAGTATTTGGTCGAACACTGAAGCTTTCTTT. Residues: CASSIWSNTEAFF.

This chain uses TRBV11-3 with TRBJ1-2; no definite D call. CDR1 SGHNT and CDR2 YENEEA come from the germline V gene. Deletions cut 0 bases from V and 3 bases from J, with 11 bases between. The CDR3 contains 15 residues. The CDR3 bases are TGTGCCAGCAGCTTAGATTCGGGAGGACACTATGGCTACACCTTC. Amino acids: CASSLDSGGHYGYTF.

This chain uses TRBV4-2 with TRBJ2-7; D not certain. V lost 0 bases and J lost 3, with 9 bases in between. This CDR3 is built from 14 residues. Germline values: CDR1 LGHNA, CDR2 YNFKEQ. The CDR3 reads CASSQERLDYEQYF. The CDR3 DNA reads TGTGCCAGCAGCCAAGAGCGGCTGGACTACGAGCAGTACTTC.

The CDR3 region is CASSIQAGSGDTQYF. The CDR3 nucleotides read TGTGCCAGTAGTATCCAAGCGGGGTCCGGGGATACGCAGTATTTT. The chain is built from TRBV19 and TRBJ2-3; 7 bases map to TRBD2. The germline CDR1 and CDR2 sequences are LNHDA and SQIVND (reference sequence). The CDR3 is 15 residues long. Losses at the gene ends were 3 bases for V and 6 bases for J; bases not matched to a gene: 9.

This chain joins TRBV28 and TRBJ1-2, with D unclear. This CDR3 spans 12 amino acids. V was clipped by 3 bases and J by 13 bases, with 15 bases between them. Germline V gene lookup returns CDR1 MDHEN and CDR2 SYDVKM. The CDR3 protein is CASSFSVERFTF. In DNA form, the CDR3 reads TGTGCCAGCAGTTTCTCAGTTGAGCGGTTCACCTTC.

This chain connects TRBV6-1 to TRBJ2-6; tentatively, D is TRBD1 (5 bases). The CDR3 contains 15 residues. The germline V gene encodes CDR1 MNHNS and CDR2 SASEGT. The V end was cut by 6 bases, the J end by 0 bases, with 9 bases between. CDR3: CASRTQASGANVLTF. The DNA for the CDR3 is TGTGCCAGCAGGACACAGGCCTCTGGGGCCAACGTCCTGACTTTC.

V and J are TRBV28 and TRBJ2-3; 13 positions agree with TRBD2. V lost 5 bases to trimming and J lost 6 bases; unmatched junction nucleotides: 5. This CDR3 region has 15 residues. The germline V gene has CDR1 MDHEN and CDR2 SYDVKM. CDR3 nucleotides: TGTGCCAGCAGTGCCGGACTAGCGGGGGCGGATACGCAGTATTTT. Protein sequence: CASSAGLAGADTQYF.